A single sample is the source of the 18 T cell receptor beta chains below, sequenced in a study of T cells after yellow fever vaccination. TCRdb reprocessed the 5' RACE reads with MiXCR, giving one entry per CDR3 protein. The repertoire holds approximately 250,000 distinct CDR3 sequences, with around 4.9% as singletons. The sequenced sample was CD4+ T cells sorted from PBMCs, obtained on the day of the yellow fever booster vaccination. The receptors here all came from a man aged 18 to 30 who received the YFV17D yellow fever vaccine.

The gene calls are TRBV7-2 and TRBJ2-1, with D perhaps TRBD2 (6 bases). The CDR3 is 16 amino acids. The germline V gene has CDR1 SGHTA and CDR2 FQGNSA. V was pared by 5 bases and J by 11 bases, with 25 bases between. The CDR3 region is CASSLNSGTSRVKQFF. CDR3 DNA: TGTGCCAGCAGCCTCAACTCCGGGACTTCCCGTGTGAAGCAGTTCTTC.

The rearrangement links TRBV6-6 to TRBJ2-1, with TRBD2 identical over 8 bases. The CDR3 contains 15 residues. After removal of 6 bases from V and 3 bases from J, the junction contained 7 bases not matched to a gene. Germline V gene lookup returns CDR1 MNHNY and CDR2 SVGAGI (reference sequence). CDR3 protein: CASRPSGGYYNEQFF. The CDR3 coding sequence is TGTGCCAGCAGACCCAGCGGGGGCTACTACAATGAGCAGTTCTTC.

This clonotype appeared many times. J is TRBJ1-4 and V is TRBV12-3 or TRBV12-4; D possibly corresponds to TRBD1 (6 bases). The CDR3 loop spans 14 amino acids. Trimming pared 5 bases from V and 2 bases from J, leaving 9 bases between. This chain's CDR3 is CASSPGVTNEKLFF. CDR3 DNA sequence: TGTGCCAGCAGTCCAGGGGTTACTAATGAAAAACTGTTTTTT.

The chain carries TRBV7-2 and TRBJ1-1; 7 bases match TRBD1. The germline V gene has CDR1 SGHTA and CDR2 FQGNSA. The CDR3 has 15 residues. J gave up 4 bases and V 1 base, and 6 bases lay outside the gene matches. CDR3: CASSLVEGAGTEAFF. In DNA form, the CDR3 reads TGTGCCAGCAGCTTAGTAGAGGGGGCGGGCACTGAAGCTTTCTTT.

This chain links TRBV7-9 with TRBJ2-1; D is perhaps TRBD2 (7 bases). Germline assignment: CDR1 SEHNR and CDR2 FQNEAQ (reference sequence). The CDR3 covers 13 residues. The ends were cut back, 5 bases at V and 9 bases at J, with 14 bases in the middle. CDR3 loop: CASSPEGGFEQFF. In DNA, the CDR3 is TGTGCCAGCAGCCCCGAGGGGGGGTTTGAGCAGTTCTTC.

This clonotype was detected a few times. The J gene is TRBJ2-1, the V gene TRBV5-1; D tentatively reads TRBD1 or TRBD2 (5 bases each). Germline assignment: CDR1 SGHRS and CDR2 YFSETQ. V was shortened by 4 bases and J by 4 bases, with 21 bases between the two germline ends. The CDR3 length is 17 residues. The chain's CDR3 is CASSPDSGRAIYNEQFF. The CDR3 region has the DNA TGCGCCAGCAGCCCGGATTCGGGACGGGCGATTTACAATGAGCAGTTCTTC. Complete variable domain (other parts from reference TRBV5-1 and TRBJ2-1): KAGVTQTPRYLIKTRGQQVTLSCSPISGHRSVSWYQQTPGQGLQFLFEYFSETQRNKGNFPGRFSGRQFSNSRSEMNVSTLELGDSALYLCASSPDSGRAIYNEQFFGPGTRLTVL.

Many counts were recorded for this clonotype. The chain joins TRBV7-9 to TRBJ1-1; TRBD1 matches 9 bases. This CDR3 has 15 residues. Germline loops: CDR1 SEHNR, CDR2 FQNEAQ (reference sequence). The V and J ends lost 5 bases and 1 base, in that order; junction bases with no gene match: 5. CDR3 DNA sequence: TGTGCCAGCAGCCCGGGACAGGGAGGGAACACTGAAGCTTTCTTT. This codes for CASSPGQGGNTEAFF. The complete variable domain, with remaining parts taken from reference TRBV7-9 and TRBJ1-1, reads DTGVSQNPRHKITKRGQNVTFRCDPISEHNRLYWYRQTLGQGPEFLTYFQNEAQLEKSRLLSDRFSAERPKGSFSTLEIQRTEQGDSAMYLCASSPGQGGNTEAFFGQGTRLTVV.

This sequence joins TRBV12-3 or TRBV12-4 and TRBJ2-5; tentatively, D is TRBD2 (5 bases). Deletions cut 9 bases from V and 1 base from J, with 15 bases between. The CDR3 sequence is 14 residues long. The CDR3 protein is CASSSPGSQETQYF. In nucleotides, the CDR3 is TGTGCCAGTTCTTCCCCGGGGAGCCAAGAGACCCAGTACTTC.

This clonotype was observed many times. CDR3 loop: CASSEDREMGTDTQYF. For the CDR3, the DNA is TGCGCCAGCAGTGAGGACCGGGAGATGGGGACAGATACGCAGTATTTT. The chain has TRBV10-1 and TRBJ2-3; D is possibly TRBD2 (6 bases). The CDR3 extends over 16 amino acids. With 2 bases removed from V and 3 bases from J, the gap between germline ends came to 15 bases. Per germline, CDR1 WNHNN and CDR2 SYGVQD (reference sequence).

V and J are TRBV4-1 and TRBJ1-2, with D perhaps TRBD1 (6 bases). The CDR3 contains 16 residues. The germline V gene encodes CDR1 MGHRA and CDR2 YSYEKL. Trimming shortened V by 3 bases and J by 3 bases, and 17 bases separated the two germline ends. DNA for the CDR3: TGCGCCAGCAGCCATCCCACACCGGCAGGGGACTATGGCTACACCTTC. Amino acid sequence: CASSHPTPAGDYGYTF.

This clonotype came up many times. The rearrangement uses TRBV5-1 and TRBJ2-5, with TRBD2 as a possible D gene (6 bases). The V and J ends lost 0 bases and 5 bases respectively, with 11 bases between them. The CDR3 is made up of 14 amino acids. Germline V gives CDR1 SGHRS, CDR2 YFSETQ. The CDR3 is CASSLVAGSETQYF. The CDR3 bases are TGCGCCAGCAGCTTGGTGGCGGGGAGCGAGACCCAGTACTTC.

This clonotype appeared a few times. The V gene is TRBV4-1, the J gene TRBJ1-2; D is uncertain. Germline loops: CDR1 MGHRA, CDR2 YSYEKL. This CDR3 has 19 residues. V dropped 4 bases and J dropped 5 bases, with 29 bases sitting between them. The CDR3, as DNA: TGCGCCAGCAGCCCCTCACGGCCGGTGGCCAGAAAGACTCGTTATGGCTACACCTTC. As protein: CASSPSRPVARKTRYGYTF.

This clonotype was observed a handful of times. CDR3 coding DNA: TGTGCCACCGGCGGTTGGCAAGAGACCCAGTACTTC. Translated: CATGGWQETQYF. The chain employs TRBV6-5 and TRBJ2-5, with D unclear. Trimming pared 10 bases from V and 2 bases from J, leaving 11 bases between. Germline V gene lookup returns CDR1 MNHEY and CDR2 SVGAGI. CDR3 length equals 12 residues.

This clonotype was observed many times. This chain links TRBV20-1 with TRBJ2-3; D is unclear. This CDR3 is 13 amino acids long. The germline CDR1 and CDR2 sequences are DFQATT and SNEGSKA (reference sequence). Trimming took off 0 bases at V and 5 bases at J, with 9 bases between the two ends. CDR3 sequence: CSARDPTGDTQYF. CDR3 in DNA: TGCAGTGCTAGAGATCCGACGGGAGATACGCAGTATTTT.

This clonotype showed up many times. Written as DNA, the CDR3 is TGTGCCAGCAGCTCCGGGACTAGCGGGGGATACCAAGAGACCCAGTACTTC. Encoded protein: CASSSGTSGGYQETQYF. The gene calls are TRBV11-3 and TRBJ2-5, with 14 bases that match TRBD2. The CDR3 has 17 amino acids. The germline CDR1 and CDR2 sequences are SGHNT and YENEEA. V lost 4 bases, J lost 0 bases, and 4 bases stayed unmatched.

This chain's CDR3 is CASSSLRGPRGKGYTF. Here the CDR3 DNA reads TGTGCCAGCAGCTCCCTGAGGGGGCCCCGAGGGAAAGGCTACACCTTC. The chain links TRBV7-9 to TRBJ1-2, with 7 bases fitting TRBD1. Germline trimming cut 4 bases from V and 8 bases from J; bases unmatched to any gene: 16. The CDR3 spans 16 residues. Germline V CDR1 and CDR2: SEHNR, FQNEAQ (reference sequence).

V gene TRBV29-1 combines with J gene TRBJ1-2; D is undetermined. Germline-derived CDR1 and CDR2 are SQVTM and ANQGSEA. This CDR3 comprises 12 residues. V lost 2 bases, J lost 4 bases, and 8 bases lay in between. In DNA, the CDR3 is TGCAGCGTTGAATCCTCCTTCTATGGCTACACCTTC. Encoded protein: CSVESSFYGYTF. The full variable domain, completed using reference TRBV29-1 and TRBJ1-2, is SAVISQKPSRDICQRGTSLTIQCQVDSQVTMMFWYRQQPGQSLTLIATANQGSEATYESGFVIDKFPISRPNLTFSTLTVSNMSPEDSSIYLCSVESSFYGYTFGSGTRLTVV.

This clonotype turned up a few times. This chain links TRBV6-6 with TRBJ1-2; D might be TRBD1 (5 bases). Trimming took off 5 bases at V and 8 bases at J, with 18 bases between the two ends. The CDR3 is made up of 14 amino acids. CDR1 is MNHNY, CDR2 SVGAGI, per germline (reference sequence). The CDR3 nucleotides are TGTGCCAGCAGTCGACTCCGGGACCGGGCCGGCTACACCTTC. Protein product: CASSRLRDRAGYTF.